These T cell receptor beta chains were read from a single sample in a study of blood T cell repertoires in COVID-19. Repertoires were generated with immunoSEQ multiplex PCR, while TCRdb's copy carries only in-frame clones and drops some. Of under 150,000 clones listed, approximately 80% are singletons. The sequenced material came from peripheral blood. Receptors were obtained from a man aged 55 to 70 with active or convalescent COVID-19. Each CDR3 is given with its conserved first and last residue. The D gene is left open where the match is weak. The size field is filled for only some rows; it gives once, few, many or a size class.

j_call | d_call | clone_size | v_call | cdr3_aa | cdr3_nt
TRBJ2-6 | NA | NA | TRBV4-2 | CASSPSGSGANVLTF | TGTGCCAGCAGCCCAAGCGGGTCTGGGGCCAACGTCCTGACTTTC
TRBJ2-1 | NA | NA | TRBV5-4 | CASSSLAREQFF | TGTGCCAGCAGCTCGCTAGCGAGGGAGCAGTTCTTC
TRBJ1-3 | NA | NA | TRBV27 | CASSPGSGNTIYF | TGTGCCAGCAGTCCGGGGTCTGGAAACACCATATATTTT
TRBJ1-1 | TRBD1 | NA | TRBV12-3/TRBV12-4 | CASRTGGGTEAFF | TGTGCCAGCAGAACAGGGGGCGGCACTGAAGCTTTCTTT
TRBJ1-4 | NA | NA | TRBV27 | CASTPSTGEKLFF | TGTGCCAGCACCCCTTCCACGGGTGAAAAACTGTTTTTT
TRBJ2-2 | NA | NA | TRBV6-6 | CASSYGGRTGELFF | TGTGCCAGCAGTTACGGCGGGCGGACCGGGGAGCTGTTTTTT
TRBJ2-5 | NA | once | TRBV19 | CASSTGETQYF | TGTGCCAGTAGTACCGGGGAGACCCAGTACTTC
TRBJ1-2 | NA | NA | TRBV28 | CASVSRANYGYTF | TGTGCCAGCGTTAGCAGGGCTAACTATGGCTACACCTTC
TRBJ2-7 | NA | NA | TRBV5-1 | CASSLSGYEQYF | TGCGCCAGCAGCTTGTCGGGGTACGAGCAGTACTTC
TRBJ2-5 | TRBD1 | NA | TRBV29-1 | CTSRDRQETQYF | TGCACCTCCCGGGACAGACAAGAGACCCAGTACTTC
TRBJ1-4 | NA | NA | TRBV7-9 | CASSPRSGWELFF | TGTGCCAGCAGCCCCCGGTCGGGGTGGGAACTGTTTTTT
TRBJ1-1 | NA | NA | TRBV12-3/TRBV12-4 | CASRQTGTGEAFF | TGTGCCAGCAGACAGACAGGAACCGGCGAAGCTTTCTTT
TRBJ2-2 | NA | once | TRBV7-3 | CASSLRGSGSTGELFF | TGTGCCAGCAGCTTACGGGGGTCAGGCTCCACCGGGGAGCTGTTTTTT
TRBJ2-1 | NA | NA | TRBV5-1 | CASSWSGSSYNEQFF | TGCGCCAGCAGCTGGAGCGGAAGCTCCTACAATGAGCAGTTCTTC
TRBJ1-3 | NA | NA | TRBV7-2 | CASSLEQGNTIYF | TGTGCCAGCAGCTTAGAACAGGGAAACACCATATATTTT